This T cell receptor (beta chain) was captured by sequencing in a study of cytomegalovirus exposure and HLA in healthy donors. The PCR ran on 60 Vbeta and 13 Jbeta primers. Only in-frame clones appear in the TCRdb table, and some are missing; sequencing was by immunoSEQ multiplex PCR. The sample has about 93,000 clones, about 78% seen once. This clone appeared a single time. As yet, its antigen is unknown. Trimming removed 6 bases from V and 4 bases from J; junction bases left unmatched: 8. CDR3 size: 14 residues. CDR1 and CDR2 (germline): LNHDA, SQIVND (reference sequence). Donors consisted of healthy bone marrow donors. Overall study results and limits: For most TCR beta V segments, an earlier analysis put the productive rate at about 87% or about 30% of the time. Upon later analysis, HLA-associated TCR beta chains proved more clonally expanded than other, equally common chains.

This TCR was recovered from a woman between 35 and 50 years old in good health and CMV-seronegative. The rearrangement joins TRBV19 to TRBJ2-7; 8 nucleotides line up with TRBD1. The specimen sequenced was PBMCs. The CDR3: CASSRTGGDYEQYF. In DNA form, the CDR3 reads TGTGCCAGTAGCAGAACAGGGGGTGATTACGAGCAGTACTTC.